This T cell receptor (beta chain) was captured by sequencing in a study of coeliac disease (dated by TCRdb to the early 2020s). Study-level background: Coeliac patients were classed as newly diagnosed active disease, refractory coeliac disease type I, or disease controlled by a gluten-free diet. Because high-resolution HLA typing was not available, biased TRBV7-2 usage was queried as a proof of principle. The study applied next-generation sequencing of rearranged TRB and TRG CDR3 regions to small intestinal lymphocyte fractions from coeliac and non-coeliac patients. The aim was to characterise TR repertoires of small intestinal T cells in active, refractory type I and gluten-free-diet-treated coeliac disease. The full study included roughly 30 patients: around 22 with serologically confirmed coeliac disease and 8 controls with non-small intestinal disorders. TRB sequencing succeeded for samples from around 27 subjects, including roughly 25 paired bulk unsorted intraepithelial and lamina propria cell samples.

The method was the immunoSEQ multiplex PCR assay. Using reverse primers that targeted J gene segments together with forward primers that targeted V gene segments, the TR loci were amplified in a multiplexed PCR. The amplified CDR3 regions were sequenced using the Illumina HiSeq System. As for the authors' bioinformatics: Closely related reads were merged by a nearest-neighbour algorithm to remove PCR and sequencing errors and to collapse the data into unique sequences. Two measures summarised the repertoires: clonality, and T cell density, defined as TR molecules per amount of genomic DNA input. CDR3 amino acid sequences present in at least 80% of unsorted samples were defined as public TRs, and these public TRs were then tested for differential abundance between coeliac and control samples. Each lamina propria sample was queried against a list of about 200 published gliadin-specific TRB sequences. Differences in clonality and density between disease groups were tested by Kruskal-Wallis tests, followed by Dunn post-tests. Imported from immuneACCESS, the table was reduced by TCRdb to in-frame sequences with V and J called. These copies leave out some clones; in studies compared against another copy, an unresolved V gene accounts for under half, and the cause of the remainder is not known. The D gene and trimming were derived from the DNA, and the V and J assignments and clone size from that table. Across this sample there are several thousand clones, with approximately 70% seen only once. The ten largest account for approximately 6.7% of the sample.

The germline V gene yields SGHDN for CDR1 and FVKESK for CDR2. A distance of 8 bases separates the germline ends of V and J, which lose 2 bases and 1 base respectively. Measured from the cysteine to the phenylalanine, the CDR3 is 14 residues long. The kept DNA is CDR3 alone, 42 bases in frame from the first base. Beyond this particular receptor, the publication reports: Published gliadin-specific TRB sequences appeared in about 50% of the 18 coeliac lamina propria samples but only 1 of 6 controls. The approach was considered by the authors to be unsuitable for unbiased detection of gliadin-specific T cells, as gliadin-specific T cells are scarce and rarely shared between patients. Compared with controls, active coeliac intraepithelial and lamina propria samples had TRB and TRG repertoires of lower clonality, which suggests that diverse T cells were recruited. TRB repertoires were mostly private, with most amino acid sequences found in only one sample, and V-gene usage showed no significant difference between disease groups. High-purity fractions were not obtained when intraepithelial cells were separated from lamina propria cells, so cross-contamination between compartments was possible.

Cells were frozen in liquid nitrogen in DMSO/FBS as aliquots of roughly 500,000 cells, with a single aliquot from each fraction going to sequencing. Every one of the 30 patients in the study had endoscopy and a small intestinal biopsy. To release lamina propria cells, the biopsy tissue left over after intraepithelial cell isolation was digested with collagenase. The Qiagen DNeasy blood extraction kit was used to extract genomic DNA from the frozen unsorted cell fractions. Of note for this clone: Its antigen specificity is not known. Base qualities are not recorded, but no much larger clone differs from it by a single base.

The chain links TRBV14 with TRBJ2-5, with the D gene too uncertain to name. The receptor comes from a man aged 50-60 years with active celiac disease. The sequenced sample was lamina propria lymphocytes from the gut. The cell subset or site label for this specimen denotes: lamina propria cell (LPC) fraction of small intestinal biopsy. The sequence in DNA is TGTGCCAGCAGCCAATTCGGTCTCCAAGAGACCCAGTACTTC. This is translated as CASSQFGLQETQYF. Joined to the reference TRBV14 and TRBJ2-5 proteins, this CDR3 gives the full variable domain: EAGVTQFPSHSVIEKGQTVTLRCDPISGHDNLYWYRRVMGKEIKFLLHFVKESKQDESGMPNNRFLAERTGGTYSTLKVQPAELEDSGVYFCASSQFGLQETQYFGPGTRLLVL.